A single sample gave rise to the 25 T cell receptor beta chains below, sequenced in a study of T cell clonality in common variable immunodeficiency. TCRdb's copy holds only in-frame clones and misses some; the assay was immunoSEQ multiplex PCR. The sample lists some 38,000 clones, none appearing once, the ten largest making up approximately 3.2%. The sequenced sample was peripheral blood mononuclear cells. All receptors derive from a person aged 18 to 75 in good health.

This clone was picked up many times. The read halts 3 residues ahead of the CDR3 end, with the missing end drawn from the germline J gene. The rearrangement joins TRBV19 to TRBJ2-3; 11 bases map to TRBD2. The germline CDR1 and CDR2 sequences are LNHDA and SQIVND (reference sequence). Trimming took 4 bases from V and 1 from J; bases not matched to a gene: 1. The CDR3 spans 15 residues. The CDR3 loop is CASSKLAGGTDTQYF. Partial CDR3 DNA: TGTGCCAGTAGTAAACTAGCGGGAGGCACAGATACG.

This clone was observed many times. Coverage ceases 3 residues before the CDR3 finishes, and the germline J gene fills in the end. The chain has TRBV30 and TRBJ2-5; 8 bases map to TRBD1. In germline, CDR1 is GTSNPN, CDR2 SVGIG (reference sequence). The length of the CDR3 is 13 residues. The V gene end was trimmed by 2 bases and the J gene end by 5 bases; junction bases not matched to a gene: 4. The CDR3 sequence: CAWSSGGAETQYF. The CDR3 bases that were read are TGTGCCTGGAGTTCAGGGGGCGCGGAGACC.

This clone came up many times. The read gets to within 3 residues of the CDR3 end, and the germline J gene fills in the rest. V is TRBV19 and J is TRBJ2-7; 7 nucleotides align to TRBD1. V was pared by 3 bases and J by 1 base, with 6 bases of the junction left unmatched. The CDR3 has 15 amino acids. Germline values: CDR1 LNHDA, CDR2 SQIVND (reference sequence). CDR3 in amino acids: CASSIGDSYSYEQYF. CDR3 DNA, as far as it was read: TGTGCCAGTAGTATTGGGGACAGCTATTCCTACGAG. Based on the CDR3 plus reference TRBV19 and TRBJ2-7, the full variable domain is DGGITQSPKYLFRKEGQNVTLSCEQNLNHDAMYWYRQDPGQGLRLIYYSQIVNDFQKGDIAEGYSVSREKKESFPLTVTSAQKNPTAFYLCASSIGDSYSYEQYFGPGTRLTVT.

This clone was seen many times. The read stops 3 residues short of the end of the CDR3; the missing end is completed from the germline J gene. The chain recombines TRBV12-3 or TRBV12-4 with TRBJ2-3; maybe TRBD2 (7 bases). With 6 bases removed from V and 4 bases from J, the gap between germline ends came to 20 bases. The CDR3 length is 16 residues. The CDR3 bases that were read are TGTGCCAGCAGAATTTTAGGGGGAGGGCCAGCAGATACG. Its translation is CASRILGGGPADT. The CDR3 reads in full as CASRILGGGPADTQYF.

This clone has ten or more counts. The read falls 3 residues short of the CDR3 end, and the missing part is taken from the germline J gene. The chain has TRBV28 and TRBJ2-7; the match to TRBD1 covers 7 bases. The ends lost 6 bases at V and 2 bases at J; junction bases unmatched: 13. The CDR3 is made up of 16 amino acids. The germline gives CDR1 MDHEN, CDR2 SYDVKM. The chain's CDR3 is CASSLYFGQATYEQYF. The covered CDR3 bases are TGTGCCAGCAGCCTTTATTTTGGACAGGCTACCTACGAG.

This clone was seen at least ten times. The read falls 3 residues short of the CDR3 end, and the missing part is taken from the germline J gene. The rearrangement uses TRBV12-3 or TRBV12-4 and TRBJ2-7; D is uncertain. V lost 4 bases and J lost 3, with 7 bases in between. This CDR3 has 12 residues. CDR3 region: CASSSIVYEQYF. CDR3 DNA, as far as it was read: TGTGCCAGCAGTTCGATAGTCTACGAG.

At least ten counts were recorded for this clone. The sequenced fragment ends 3 residues before the CDR3 boundary, so the rest is inferred from the germline J gene. J is TRBJ1-1 and V is TRBV19, with D perhaps matching TRBD1 (5 bases). The CDR3 totals 14 residues. With 4 bases removed from V and 2 bases from J, the gap between germline ends came to 11 bases. CDR1 is LNHDA and CDR2 is SQIVND in the germline V gene (reference sequence). CDR3 DNA, as far as it was read: TGTGCCAGTAGTAGCAGGGTAGACAACACTGAA. Its protein product is CASSSRVDNTE. The entire CDR3 is CASSSRVDNTEAFF.

In its sample, this clone was seen many times. The CDR3 end falls 3 residues outside the read, so it is completed with the germline J gene. This chain uses TRBV19 with TRBJ1-1; TRBD1 might be the D (6 bases). Trimming cost V 5 bases and J 1 base, with 11 bases left between them. Germline V lookup: CDR1 LNHDA, CDR2 SQIVND (reference sequence). The length of the CDR3 is 14 residues. The covered CDR3 bases are TGTGCCAGTAGTGTCGGCAGGGGGAACACTGAA. It codes for CASSVGRGNTE. The full CDR3 protein is CASSVGRGNTEAFF.

This clone was seen repeatedly, ten times or more. The sequenced fragment ends 3 residues before the CDR3 boundary, so the rest is inferred from the germline J gene. The chain joins TRBV18 to TRBJ2-5; 7 nucleotides match TRBD1. The CDR3 runs 15 residues. CDR1 is KGHSH, CDR2 LQKENI, per germline. The V and J ends lost 4 bases and 5 bases, in that order; junction bases with no gene match: 10. The part of the CDR3 DNA that was read is TGTGCCAGCTCACAAGGACAGGTTTTTGCTGAGACC. Translation gives CASSQGQVFAET. The entire CDR3 is CASSQGQVFAETQYF.

This clone was seen at least ten times. The sequenced part of the CDR3 DNA is TGTGCCAGCAGCTTGGGGGGTATGAACACTGAA. Encoded protein: CASSLGGMNTE. The complete CDR3 protein is CASSLGGMNTEAFF. This chain uses TRBV7-6 with TRBJ1-1; D is perhaps TRBD1 (5 bases). From the germline J gene comes the end of the CDR3, since the read stops 3 residues before it. The CDR3 covers 14 residues. CDR1 and CDR2 from the germline V gene are SGHVS and FNYEAQ. Trimming cost V 3 bases and J 0 bases, with 8 bases left between them. Looking up the rest from reference TRBV7-6 and TRBJ1-1 gives the full variable domain: GAGVSQSPRYKVTKRGQDVALRCDPISGHVSLYWYRQALGQGPEFLTYFNYEAQQDKSGLPNDRFSAERPEGSISTLTIQRTEQRDSAMYRCASSLGGMNTEAFFGQGTRLTVV.

This clone turned up a few times. From the germline J gene comes the end of the CDR3, since the read stops 3 residues before it. The chain carries TRBV20-1 and TRBJ2-7; TRBD2 is a possible D gene (6 bases). Germline V lookup: CDR1 DFQATT, CDR2 SNEGSKA (reference sequence). This CDR3 is 12 amino acids long. V lost 3 bases, J lost 3 bases, and 9 bases lay in between. CDR3 DNA (partial): TGCAGTGCTAGTGTAGCGGACTACGAG. Its translation is CSASVADYE. The whole CDR3 is CSASVADYEQYF.

This clone was observed at least ten times. The read falls 3 residues short of the CDR3 end, and the missing part is taken from the germline J gene. This chain uses TRBV7-9 with TRBJ1-1, with D uncertain. From germline, CDR1 is SEHNR and CDR2 FQNEAQ (reference sequence). V was clipped by 5 bases and J by 0 bases, with 13 bases between them. The CDR3 is 15 residues long. CDR3 DNA, as far as it was read: TGTGCCAGCAGCCCCAGTACGGGGTTGAACACTGAA. Translation: CASSPSTGLNTE. The whole CDR3 protein reads CASSPSTGLNTEAFF.

This clone occurred many times. The missing CDR3 end, 3 residues past where the read stops, is filled in from the germline J gene. V gene TRBV5-6 combines with J gene TRBJ2-3; perhaps TRBD1 as D (5 bases). The CDR3 is 12 amino acids. CDR1 SGHDT and CDR2 YYEEEE come from the germline V gene. This CDR3 is CASSYQGQAQYF. CDR3 DNA (partial): TGTGCCAGCAGCTATCAGGGTCAAGCG.

Ten or more counts support this clone. The CDR3 end falls 3 residues outside the read, so it is completed with the germline J gene. This rearrangement joins TRBV29-1 to TRBJ1-2; the match to TRBD1 covers 7 bases. V dropped 6 bases and J dropped 5; count of bases not matched to a gene: 3. Germline lookup yields CDR1 SQVTM and CDR2 ANQGSEA. This CDR3 region has 11 residues. The DNA read from the CDR3 is TGCAGCGTCGGGACAGTTTATGGC. It codes for CSVGTVYG. The whole CDR3 protein reads CSVGTVYGYTF.

In its sample, this clone was seen many times. The read falls 3 residues short of the CDR3 end, and the missing part is taken from the germline J gene. The chain uses TRBV5-6 and TRBJ2-5, with a possible D match to TRBD1 (5 bases). V was cut by 1 base and J by 7 bases, with 17 bases left in between. Germline CDR1 reads SGHDT; CDR2 reads YYEEEE. The CDR3 is 15 amino acids. The CDR3 is CASSLRTRGLGTQYF. The part of the CDR3 DNA that was read is TGTGCCAGCAGCTTGAGGACACGCGGTTTAGGGACC.

In its sample, this clone was seen many times. Read data end 3 residues before the CDR3 end; the end is taken from the germline J gene. The chain links TRBV19 to TRBJ2-1; 12 bases map to TRBD2. This CDR3 has 14 residues. The V and J ends lost 4 bases and 9 bases, in that order; junction bases with no gene match: 4. Per germline, CDR1 LNHDA and CDR2 SQIVND (reference sequence). The CDR3 bases that were read are TGTGCCAGTAGTAGGACTAGCGGGAAATCTGAG. Encoded protein: CASSRTSGKSE. The entire CDR3 protein is CASSRTSGKSEQFF.

This clone was recorded many times. The missing CDR3 end, 3 residues past where the read stops, is filled in from the germline J gene. The chain joins TRBV19 to TRBJ2-3, with 11 bases identical to TRBD2. This CDR3 is built from 17 residues. CDR1 LNHDA and CDR2 SQIVND come from the germline V gene (reference sequence). The J segment lost 0 bases and the V segment lost 1 base, leaving 3 bases of the junction unmatched. This CDR3 reads CASSIGGTSGSTDTQYF. The CDR3 DNA, read in part, is TGTGCCAGTAGTATAGGGGGGACTAGCGGTAGCACAGATACG.

At least ten counts were recorded for this clone. CDR3 sequence reads: CASSLHRQDEQYF. Incomplete CDR3 DNA: TGCGCCAGCAGCCTCCATCGACAGGACGAG. The chain uses TRBV5-1 and TRBJ2-7, with D tentatively TRBD1 (6 bases). The missing CDR3 end, 3 residues past where the read stops, is filled in from the germline J gene. Germline V gene sequence: CDR1 SGHRS, CDR2 YFSETQ. V was cut by 4 bases and J by 5 bases, with 13 bases left in between. CDR3 length equals 13 residues.

The table lists this clone with many counts. Sequencing ends 3 residues short of the CDR3 end; the germline J gene provides the rest. The J gene is TRBJ2-3, the V gene TRBV20-1, with a weak D call TRBD1 (6 bases). Germline CDR1 and CDR2: DFQATT and SNEGSKA (reference sequence). V shed 0 bases and J shed 6 bases, with 19 bases lying between them. This CDR3 region has 16 residues. The CDR3 here is CSARDRLRQVRDTQYF. CDR3 DNA, as far as it was read: TGCAGTGCTAGAGACCGCCTCCGACAGGTCCGCGATACG.

This clone was detected ten times or more. The CDR3 end lies 3 residues beyond the end of the read and is filled in from the germline J gene. The chain has TRBV20-1 and TRBJ2-5; 9 positions agree with TRBD2. The CDR3 has 12 amino acids. Germline V gives CDR1 DFQATT, CDR2 SNEGSKA (reference sequence). CDR3 sequence: CSARGTSNTQYF. CDR3 DNA (partial): TGCAGTGCTAGGGGGACTAGCAACACC.

This clone was counted many times. Coverage ceases 3 residues before the CDR3 finishes, and the germline J gene fills in the end. V is TRBV2 and J is TRBJ2-2; D gene unclear. Trimming removed 4 bases at V and 1 base at J, with 7 bases between. Germline CDR1 SNHLY, CDR2 FYNNEI. The CDR3 sequence is 14 residues long. The CDR3 loop is CASSAQLNTGELFF. The DNA read from the CDR3 is TGTGCCAGCAGTGCGCAACTGAACACCGGGGAG.

This clone has at least ten counts. CDR3 DNA (partial): TGTGCCAGCAGCCCTGATAGTTTCTCAGATACG. Protein: CASSPDSFSDT. The CDR3 as a whole reads CASSPDSFSDTQYF. This chain links TRBV12-3 or TRBV12-4 with TRBJ2-3; D gene ambiguous. The DNA ends 3 residues before the CDR3 does, and the rest of the CDR3 is filled in from the germline J gene. With 6 bases removed from V and 4 bases from J, the gap between germline ends came to 14 bases. The length of the CDR3 is 14 residues.

Many counts were recorded for this clone. The read comes to an end 3 residues before the CDR3 does, leaving the germline J gene to fill in the end. V gene TRBV19 combines with J gene TRBJ1-1; TRBD1 aligns across 9 bases. V shed 10 bases, J shed 1 base, and the junction held 13 bases outside the gene matches. The germline gives CDR1 LNHDA, CDR2 SQIVND (reference sequence). The CDR3 consists of 16 residues. The CDR3 bases that were read are TGTGCCACCGCACGTGGACAGGGGAACAGGAACACTGAA. This sequence encodes CATARGQGNRNTE. The CDR3, in full, reads CATARGQGNRNTEAFF.

This clone came up many times. The sequence runs out 3 residues before the end of the CDR3; the remainder is reconstructed from the germline J gene. This chain links TRBV20-1 with TRBJ2-7; 12 bases line up with TRBD2. Trimming took 2 bases from V and 2 from J; bases not matched to a gene: 13. Germline V CDR1 and CDR2: DFQATT, SNEGSKA (reference sequence). The CDR3 spans 18 residues. CDR3 residues: CSARSLNGLAGTPYEQYF. CDR3 bases read: TGCAGTGCTAGATCCCTAAATGGACTAGCGGGAACTCCCTACGAG.

This clone has a count of ten or more. With the read ending 3 residues before the CDR3 end, the germline J gene is used to fill in that end. V usage is TRBV6-1 and J usage is TRBJ2-2, with no clear D. Germline lookup yields CDR1 MNHNS and CDR2 SASEGT. This CDR3 is 16 amino acids long. Between the trimmed V and J ends, which lost 2 bases and 2 bases, there was a span of 12 bases. CDR3 protein: CASSEIETPNTGELFF. The DNA read from the CDR3 is TGTGCCAGCAGTGAAATTGAGACACCAAACACCGGGGAG.